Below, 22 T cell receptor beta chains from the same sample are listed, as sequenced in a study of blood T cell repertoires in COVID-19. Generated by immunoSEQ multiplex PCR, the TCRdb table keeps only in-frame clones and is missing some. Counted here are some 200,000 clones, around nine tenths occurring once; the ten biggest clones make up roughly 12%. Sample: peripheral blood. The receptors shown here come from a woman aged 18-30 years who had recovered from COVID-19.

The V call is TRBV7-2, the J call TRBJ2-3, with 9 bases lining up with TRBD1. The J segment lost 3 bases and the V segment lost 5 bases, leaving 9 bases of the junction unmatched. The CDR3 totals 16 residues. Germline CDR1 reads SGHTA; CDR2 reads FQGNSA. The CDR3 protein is CASSTIRQGGTDTQYF. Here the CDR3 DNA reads TGTGCCAGCAGCACAATTCGACAGGGGGGAACAGATACGCAGTATTTT. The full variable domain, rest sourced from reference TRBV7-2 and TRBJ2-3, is GAGVSQSPSNKVTEKGKDVELRCDPISGHTALYWYRQSLGQGLEFLIYFQGNSAPDKSGLPSDRFSAERTGGSVSTLTIQRTQQEDSAVYLCASSTIRQGGTDTQYFGPGTRLTVL.

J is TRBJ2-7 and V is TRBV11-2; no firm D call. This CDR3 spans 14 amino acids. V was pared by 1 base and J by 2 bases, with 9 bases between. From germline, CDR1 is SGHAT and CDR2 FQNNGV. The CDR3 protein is CASSLGALTYEQYF. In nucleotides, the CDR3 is TGTGCCAGCAGCTTAGGAGCCCTGACCTACGAGCAGTACTTC. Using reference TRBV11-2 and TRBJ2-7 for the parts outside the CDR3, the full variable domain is EAGVAQSPRYKIIEKRQSVAFWCNPISGHATLYWYQQILGQGPKLLIQFQNNGVVDDSQLPKDRFSAERLKGVDSTLKIQPAKLEDSAVYLCASSLGALTYEQYFGPGTRLTVT.

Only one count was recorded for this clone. The CDR3 nucleotides read TGTGCCAGCAGTTTGAGACACGGTGTACAGGGTATAGACACTGAAGCTTTCTTT. It codes for CASSLRHGVQGIDTEAFF. This chain connects TRBV28 to TRBJ1-1; a possible D gene is TRBD1 (6 bases). This CDR3 is 18 amino acids long. V lost 3 bases, J lost 3 bases, and 23 bases lay in between. Germline V lookup: CDR1 MDHEN, CDR2 SYDVKM.

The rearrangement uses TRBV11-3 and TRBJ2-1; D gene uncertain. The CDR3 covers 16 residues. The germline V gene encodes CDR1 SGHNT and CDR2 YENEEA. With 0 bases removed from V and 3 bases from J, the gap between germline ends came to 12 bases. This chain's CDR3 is CASSLDSGSIYNEQFF. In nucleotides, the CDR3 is TGTGCCAGCAGCTTAGATTCGGGTTCTATCTACAATGAGCAGTTCTTC.

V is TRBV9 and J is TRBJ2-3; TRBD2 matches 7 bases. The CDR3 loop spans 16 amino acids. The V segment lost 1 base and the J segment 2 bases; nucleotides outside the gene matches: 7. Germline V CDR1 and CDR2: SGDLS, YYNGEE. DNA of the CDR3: TGTGCCAGCAGCGTAACCGTAGCGGGTCACACAGATACGCAGTATTTT. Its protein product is CASSVTVAGHTDTQYF.

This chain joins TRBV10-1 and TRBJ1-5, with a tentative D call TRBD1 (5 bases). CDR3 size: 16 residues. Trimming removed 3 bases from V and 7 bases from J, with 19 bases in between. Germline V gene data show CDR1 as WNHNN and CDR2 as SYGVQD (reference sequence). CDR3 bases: TGCGCCAGCAGTGATAACTGGCAGGGTACGTGGCAGCCCCAGCATTTT. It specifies CASSDNWQGTWQPQHF.

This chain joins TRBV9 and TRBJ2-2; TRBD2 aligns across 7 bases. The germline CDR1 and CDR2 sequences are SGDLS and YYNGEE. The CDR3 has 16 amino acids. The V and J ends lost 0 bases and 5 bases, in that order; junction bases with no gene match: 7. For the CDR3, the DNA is TGTGCCAGCAGCGTAGGGGGAGGGGTAGGAACCGGGGAGCTGTTTTTT. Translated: CASSVGGGVGTGELFF.

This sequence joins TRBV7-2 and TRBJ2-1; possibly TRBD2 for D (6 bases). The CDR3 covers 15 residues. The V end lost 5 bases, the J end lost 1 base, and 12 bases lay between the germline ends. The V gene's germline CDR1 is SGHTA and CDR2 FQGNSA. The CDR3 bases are TGTGCCAGCAGCCCCGGCCGGGGGTCCTACAATGAGCAGTTCTTC. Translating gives CASSPGRGSYNEQFF.

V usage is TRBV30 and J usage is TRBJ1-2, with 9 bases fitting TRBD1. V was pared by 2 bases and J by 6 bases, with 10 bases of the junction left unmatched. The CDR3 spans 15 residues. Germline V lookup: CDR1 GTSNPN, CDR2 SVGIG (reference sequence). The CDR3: CAWSWSPGQGNGYTF. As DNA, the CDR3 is TGTGCCTGGAGTTGGTCTCCGGGACAGGGTAATGGCTACACCTTC. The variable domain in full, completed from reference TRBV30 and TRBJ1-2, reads SQTIHQWPATLVQPVGSPLSLECTVEGTSNPNLYWYRQAAGRGLQLLFYSVGIGQISSEVPQNLSASRPQDRQFILSSKKLLLSDSGFYLCAWSWSPGQGNGYTFGSGTRLTVV.

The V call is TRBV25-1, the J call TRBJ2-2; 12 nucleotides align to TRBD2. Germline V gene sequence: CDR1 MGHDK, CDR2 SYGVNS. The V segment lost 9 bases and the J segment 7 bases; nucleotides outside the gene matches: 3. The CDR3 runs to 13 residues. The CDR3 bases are TGTGCCAGTGGACTAGCGGGAAGCGGGGAGCTGTTTTTT. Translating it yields CASGLAGSGELFF. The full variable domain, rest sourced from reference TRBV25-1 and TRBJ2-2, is EADIYQTPRYLVIGTGKKITLECSQTMGHDKMYWYQQDPGMELHLIHYSYGVNSTEKGDLSSESTVSRIRTEHFPLTLESARPSHTSQYLCASGLAGSGELFFGEGSRLTVL.

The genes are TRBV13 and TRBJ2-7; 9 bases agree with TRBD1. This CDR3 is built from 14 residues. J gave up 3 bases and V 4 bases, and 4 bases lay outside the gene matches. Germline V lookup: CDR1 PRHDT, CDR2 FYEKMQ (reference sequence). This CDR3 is CASSSPTGGYEQYF. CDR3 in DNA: TGTGCCAGCAGCTCACCGACAGGGGGCTACGAGCAGTACTTC.

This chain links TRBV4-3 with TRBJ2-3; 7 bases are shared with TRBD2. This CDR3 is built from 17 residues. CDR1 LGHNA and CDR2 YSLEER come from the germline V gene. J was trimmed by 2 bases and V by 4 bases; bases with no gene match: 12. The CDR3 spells CASSLLKLTSDTDTQYF. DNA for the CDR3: TGCGCCAGCAGCCTCCTGAAACTAACTAGCGACACAGATACGCAGTATTTT.

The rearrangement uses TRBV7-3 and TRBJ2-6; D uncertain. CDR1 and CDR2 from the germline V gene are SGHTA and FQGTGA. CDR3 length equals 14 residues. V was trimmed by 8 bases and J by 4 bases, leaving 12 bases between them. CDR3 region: CASGTLTGANVLTF. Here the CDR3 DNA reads TGTGCCAGCGGAACACTGACAGGGGCCAACGTCCTGACTTTC.

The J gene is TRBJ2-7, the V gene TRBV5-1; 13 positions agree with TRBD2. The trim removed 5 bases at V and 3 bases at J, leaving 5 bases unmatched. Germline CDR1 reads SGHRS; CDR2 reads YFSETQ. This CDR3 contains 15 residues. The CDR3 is CASRPGLAGSYEQYF. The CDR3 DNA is TGCGCCAGCAGGCCGGGACTAGCGGGAAGCTACGAGCAGTACTTC.

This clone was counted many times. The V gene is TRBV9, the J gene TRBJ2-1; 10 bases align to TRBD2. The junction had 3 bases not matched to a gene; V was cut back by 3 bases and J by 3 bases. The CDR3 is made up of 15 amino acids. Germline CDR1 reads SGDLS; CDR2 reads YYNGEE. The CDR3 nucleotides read TGTGCCAGCAGCGCCCTAGCGGGAGTCTACAATGAGCAGTTCTTC. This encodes CASSALAGVYNEQFF.

This CDR3 is CASSYAGAGNQPQHF. The CDR3 DNA is TGTGCCAGTAGTTACGCGGGCGCCGGCAATCAGCCCCAGCATTTT. V usage is TRBV19 and J usage is TRBJ1-5, with D hard to call. The CDR3 is made up of 15 amino acids. The germline V and J ends were trimmed by 5 bases and 2 bases, with 13 bases remaining between them. The V gene's germline CDR1 is LNHDA and CDR2 SQIVND (reference sequence).

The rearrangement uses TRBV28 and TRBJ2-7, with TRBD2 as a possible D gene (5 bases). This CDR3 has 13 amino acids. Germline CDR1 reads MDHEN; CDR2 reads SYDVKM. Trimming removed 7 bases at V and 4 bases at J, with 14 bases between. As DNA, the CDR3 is TGTGCCAGCATCACGCTTCCGGGGTACGAGCAGTACTTC. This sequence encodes CASITLPGYEQYF. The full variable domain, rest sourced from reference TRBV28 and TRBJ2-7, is DVKVTQSSRYLVKRTGEKVFLECVQDMDHENMFWYRQDPGLGLRLIYFSYDVKMKEKGDIPEGYSVSREKKERFSLILESASTNQTSMYLCASITLPGYEQYFGPGTRLTVT.

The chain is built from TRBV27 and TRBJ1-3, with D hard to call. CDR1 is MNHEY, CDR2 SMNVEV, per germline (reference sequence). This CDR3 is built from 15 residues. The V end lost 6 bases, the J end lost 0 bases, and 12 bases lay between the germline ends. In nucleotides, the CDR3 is TGTGCCAGCAGACCAGCGGGGAACTCTGGAAACACCATATATTTT. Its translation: CASRPAGNSGNTIYF.

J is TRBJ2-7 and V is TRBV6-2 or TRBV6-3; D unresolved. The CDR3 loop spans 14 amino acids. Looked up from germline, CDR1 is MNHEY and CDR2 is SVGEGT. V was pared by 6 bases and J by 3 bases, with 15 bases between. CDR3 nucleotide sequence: TGTGCCAGCAGCCGCCCTCCACTTTACTACGAGCAGTACTTC. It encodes CASSRPPLYYEQYF.

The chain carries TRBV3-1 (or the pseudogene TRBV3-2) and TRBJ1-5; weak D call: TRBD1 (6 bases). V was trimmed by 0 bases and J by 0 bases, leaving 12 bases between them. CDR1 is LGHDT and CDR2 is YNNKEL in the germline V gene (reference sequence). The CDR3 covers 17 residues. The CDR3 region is CASSQEGGGNSNQPQHF. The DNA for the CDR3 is TGTGCCAGCAGCCAAGAGGGAGGGGGGAATAGCAATCAGCCCCAGCATTTT.

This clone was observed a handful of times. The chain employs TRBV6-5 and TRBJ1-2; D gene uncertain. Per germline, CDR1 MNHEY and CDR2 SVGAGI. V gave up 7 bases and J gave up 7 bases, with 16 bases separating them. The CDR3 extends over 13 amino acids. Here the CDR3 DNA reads TGTGCCAGCACTCCCGGGAGGGCGAGTGGCTACACCTTC. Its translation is CASTPGRASGYTF.

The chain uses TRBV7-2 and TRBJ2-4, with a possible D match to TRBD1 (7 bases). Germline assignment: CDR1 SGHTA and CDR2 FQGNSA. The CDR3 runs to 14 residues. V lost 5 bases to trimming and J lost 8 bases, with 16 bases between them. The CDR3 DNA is TGTGCCAGCAGCCCGCGACAGGGAGGTTACATTCAGTACTTC. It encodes CASSPRQGGYIQYF.